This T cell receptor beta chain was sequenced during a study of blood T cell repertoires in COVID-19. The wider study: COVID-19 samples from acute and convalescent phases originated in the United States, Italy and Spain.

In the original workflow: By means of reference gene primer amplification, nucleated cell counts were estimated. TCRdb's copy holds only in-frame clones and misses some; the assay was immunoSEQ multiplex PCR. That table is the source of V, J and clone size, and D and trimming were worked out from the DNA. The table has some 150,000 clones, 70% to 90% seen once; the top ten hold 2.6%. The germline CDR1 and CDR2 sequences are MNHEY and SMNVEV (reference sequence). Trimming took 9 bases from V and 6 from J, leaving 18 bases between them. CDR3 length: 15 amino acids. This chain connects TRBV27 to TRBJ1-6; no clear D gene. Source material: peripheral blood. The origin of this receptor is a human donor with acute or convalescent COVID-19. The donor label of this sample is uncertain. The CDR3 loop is CASGGGQVLNSPLHF. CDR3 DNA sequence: TGTGCCAGTGGAGGAGGGCAGGTCCTTAATTCACCCCTCCACTTT.